Sequencing of this T cell receptor (beta chain) was carried out in a study of cytomegalovirus exposure and HLA in healthy donors. Overall study findings and caveats: More clonal expansion characterized HLA-associated TCR beta chains than equally common others in a later analysis.

PCR used 60 Vbeta primers and 13 Jbeta primers. Under the authors' procedure: Unique TCR beta chains numbered around 80 million in a later analysis, with roughly 10 million shared. TCRdb's copy holds only in-frame clones and misses some; the assay was immunoSEQ multiplex PCR. V and J calls and clone size are those listed in that table; D and trimming were worked out from the DNA. The sample includes some 36,000 clones, nearly 70% seen only once; the top ten take 5% to 8%. With 0 bases clipped from V and 7 bases from J, the junction kept 16 bases outside the gene matches. Germline CDR1 is MNHNS and CDR2 is SASEGT. The CDR3 has 19 residues. Notes on this clone: Its antigen is undetermined.

The receptor was derived from a man aged 25-45 years in good health and CMV-seronegative. This chain joins TRBV6-1 and TRBJ2-3, with 10 nucleotides matching TRBD1. The source material was PBMCs. CDR3 residues: CASSEAGRIGTGAPNTQYF. The CDR3 nucleotides read TGTGCCAGCAGTGAAGCTGGGCGGATCGGGACAGGGGCACCAAATACGCAGTATTTT.